This TCR beta chain derives from a study of T cell repertoires in cytomegalovirus infection. Study summary: Public TCR beta signatures provided an indication of both CMV infection and a matching HLA type.

Study-wide results and limits: In two of eight donors, the top clonotype was HLA-C-restricted CMV-specific.

Remarks on this clonotype: Its antigen is currently unknown.

From the reads, TCRdb called clonotypes with MiXCR, one entry per CDR3 protein. Among fewer than 300,000 distinct CDR3 sequences listed, about 23% were seen once. This TCR was sampled from a human donor in good health (CMV status not recorded). Some clones in this sample may be carry-over from other donors' samples. The specimen was PBMCs.

The CDR3 nucleotides are TGTGCCAGCAGCAGAAACCGTGGGTCTGGGGCCAACGTCCTGACTTTC. Residues: CASSRNRGSGANVLTF. The chain has TRBV7-9 and TRBJ2-6; D is unresolved. CDR3 length: 16 amino acids. V was cut by 5 bases and J by 1 base, with 12 bases left in between. Per the germline V gene, CDR1 is SEHNR and CDR2 is FQNEAQ (reference sequence).